Shown below are 13 T cell receptor beta chains from a single sample sequenced in a study of shared clonotypes between healthy human individuals. Method: immunoSEQ multiplex PCR; TCRdb's copy keeps in-frame clones and lacks some. Of about half a million clones in the sample, 75% to 80% were seen once. The sample consisted of PBMCs. These receptors were taken from a woman between 40 and 55 years old in good health. Some clones in this sample may be carry-over from other donors' samples.

The chain uses TRBV18 and TRBJ2-7, with no clear D. Germline values: CDR1 KGHSH, CDR2 LQKENI. This CDR3 is built from 13 residues. V was cut by 2 bases and J by 2 bases, with 7 bases left in between. The CDR3 region is CASSPGSPYEQYF. CDR3 DNA sequence: TGTGCCAGCTCACCAGGCTCGCCCTACGAGCAGTACTTC.

The J gene is TRBJ1-5, the V gene TRBV6-1; D not certain. CDR3 length equals 12 residues. The germline V gene has CDR1 MNHNS and CDR2 SASEGT. Deletions cut 2 bases from V and 6 bases from J, with 5 bases between. The CDR3 here is CASSESSQPQHF. The CDR3, as DNA: TGTGCCAGCAGTGAATCGAGTCAGCCCCAGCATTTT.

The chain carries TRBV10-3 and TRBJ2-7, with D maybe TRBD2 (5 bases). The V end lost 0 bases, the J end lost 7 bases, and 16 bases lay between the germline ends. The CDR3 covers 15 residues. Germline-derived CDR1 and CDR2 are ENHRY and SYGVKD. CDR3 in amino acids: CAISESPDSPREQYF. The CDR3 DNA follows: TGTGCCATCAGTGAGTCCCCGGACTCTCCACGGGAGCAGTACTTC.

About this clone: At the DNA level, this CDR3 is encoded by other sequences in the same sample as well. V and J are TRBV19 and TRBJ1-4; possible D gene TRBD1, 6 bases. Germline lookup yields CDR1 LNHDA and CDR2 SQIVND (reference sequence). Trimming shortened V by 3 bases and J by 3 bases, and 8 bases separated the two germline ends. There are 14 residues in the CDR3. Written as DNA, the CDR3 is TGTGCCAGTAGTATTGGGGGCTCTAATGAAAAACTGTTTTTT. This gives the protein CASSIGGSNEKLFF.

The chain recombines TRBV10-3 with TRBJ2-2, with D possibly TRBD2 on 6 matching bases. Germline CDR1 reads ENHRY; CDR2 reads SYGVKD. V lost 8 bases and J lost 7, with 14 bases in between. The CDR3 consists of 13 residues. CDR3 in DNA: TGTGCCATCGGGGGGTCGGATGGCGGGGAGCTGTTTTTT. This codes for CAIGGSDGGELFF.

The chain joins TRBV9 to TRBJ2-7, with a weak D call TRBD2 (5 bases). The V gene's germline CDR1 is SGDLS and CDR2 YYNGEE. The CDR3 totals 15 residues. V lost 0 bases, J lost 2 bases, and 12 bases lay in between. The CDR3 DNA follows: TGTGCCAGCAGCGTAGCTGGGAGTGGGACCTACGAGCAGTACTTC. Translation gives CASSVAGSGTYEQYF. The whole variable domain, remainder taken from reference TRBV9 and TRBJ2-7, is DSGVTQTPKHLITATGQRVTLRCSPRSGDLSVYWYQQSLDQGLQFLIQYYNGEERAKGNILERFSAQQFPDLHSELNLSSLELGDSALYFCASSVAGSGTYEQYFGPGTRLTVT.

To note about this clone: A far larger clone lies a single base away; this is likely a read error. This CDR3 is also generated by other DNA sequences in the sample. The chain is built from TRBV4-1 and TRBJ1-3; D is ambiguous. Trimming stripped 0 bases from V and 4 bases from J, with 10 bases between. The CDR3 spans 15 residues. Germline V gives CDR1 MGHRA, CDR2 YSYEKL. The chain's CDR3 is CASSQDRDAGNTIYF. In nucleotides, the CDR3 is TGCGCCAGCAGCCAAGATCGTGACGCGGGAAACACCATATATTTT.

Worth noting for this clone: The likely explanation is a read error, given a far larger clone one base away. This sample includes further DNA sequences coding for the same CDR3. This sequence joins TRBV30 and TRBJ2-7; D not certain. The V end lost 0 bases, the J end lost 2 bases, and 14 bases lay between the germline ends. This CDR3 is 15 amino acids long. The germline gives CDR1 GTSNPN, CDR2 SVGIG (reference sequence). The chain's CDR3 is CAWSVGLAGAYEQYF. CDR3 DNA sequence: TGTGCCTGGAGTGTCGGGCTGGCCGGCGCCTACGAGCAGTACTTC.

This clone was observed many times. The rearrangement joins TRBV9 to TRBJ2-7, with D unresolved. Germline values: CDR1 SGDLS, CDR2 YYNGEE. CDR3 length: 16 residues. Trimming pared 4 bases from V and 0 bases from J, leaving 17 bases between. The CDR3 nucleotides read TGTGCCAGCAGCTCCCCCCTGGACGGATCCTCCTACGAGCAGTACTTC. Translating it yields CASSSPLDGSSYEQYF.

This clone was picked up one time. The J gene is TRBJ2-1, the V gene TRBV6-5; 9 positions match TRBD1. V shed 6 bases, J shed 2 bases, and the junction held 5 bases outside the gene matches. In germline, CDR1 is MNHEY, CDR2 SVGAGI. This CDR3 is 15 amino acids long. CDR3 protein: CASRIRQGAYNEQFF. The CDR3 nucleotides read TGTGCCAGCAGAATTCGACAGGGGGCCTACAATGAGCAGTTCTTC.

This clone was detected only once. V gene TRBV9 combines with J gene TRBJ2-3; no clear D. Germline CDR1 is SGDLS and CDR2 is YYNGEE. This CDR3 has 14 amino acids. V was clipped by 0 bases and J by 4 bases, with 9 bases between them. The CDR3 coding sequence is TGTGCCAGCAGCGTAGCTGGTAGGGCAGATACGCAGTATTTT. This translates into CASSVAGRADTQYF. Complete variable domain (other parts from reference TRBV9 and TRBJ2-3): DSGVTQTPKHLITATGQRVTLRCSPRSGDLSVYWYQQSLDQGLQFLIQYYNGEERAKGNILERFSAQQFPDLHSELNLSSLELGDSALYFCASSVAGRADTQYFGPGTRLTVL.

This chain uses TRBV30 with TRBJ2-2; 9 bases fit TRBD1. Trimming took 2 bases from V and 4 from J; bases not matched to a gene: 5. This CDR3 is 15 amino acids long. The germline V gene has CDR1 GTSNPN and CDR2 SVGIG (reference sequence). In nucleotides, the CDR3 is TGTGCCTGGAGTACCGGGACAGGGCTCACCGGGGAGCTGTTTTTT. This encodes CAWSTGTGLTGELFF.

This chain connects TRBV25-1 to TRBJ1-1, with D tentatively TRBD1 (5 bases). The CDR3 length is 14 residues. From germline, CDR1 is MGHDK and CDR2 SYGVNS. V was trimmed by 3 bases and J by 6 bases, leaving 14 bases between them. CDR3 sequence reads: CASSEGRDLAEAFF. CDR3 DNA sequence: TGTGCCAGCAGTGAGGGCAGGGACCTAGCTGAAGCTTTCTTT.